This T cell receptor (beta chain) was profiled in a study of blood T cells in healthy people across ages. The ends were cut back, 1 base at V and 4 bases at J, with 13 bases in the middle. This CDR3 spans 15 amino acids. Primers used in a second PCR of about 6 to 11 cycles were a sample-barcoded 5' primer and a J-beta primer mix. Each CDR3 protein is one row after TCRdb ran MiXCR on the 5' RACE reads. The data hold around 1.5 million distinct CDR3 sequences, with approximately 59% observed a single time. The chain couples TRBV12-3 or TRBV12-4 to TRBJ1-1; D ambiguous. Sequenced input: blood. The TCR sequence derives from a man aged 18 to 29 in good health. The CDR3 nucleotides read TGTGCCAGCAGTTTAGAAGGACGGGCGGGCACTGAAGCTTTCTTT. The encoded protein is CASSLEGRAGTEAFF.